This is a list of T cell receptor beta chains from one sample in a study of blood T cell repertoires in COVID-19. The method was immunoSEQ multiplex PCR; TCRdb's version includes in-frame clones alone and lacks a portion of them. The data show 450,000 to 500,000 clones, 75% to 90% seen once. The sequenced material came from PBMCs or T cells enriched from blood (not recorded which). Receptors were obtained from a woman younger than 30 who had recovered from COVID-19. Each CDR3 is given with its conserved first and last residue. A D gene is named only where the DNA matches it firmly. Clone size is given for some rows only: seen once, a few or many times, or a class if the clone is expanded.

d_call,clone_size,j_call,v_call,cdr3_nt,cdr3_aa
TRBD1,.,TRBJ1-4,TRBV6-6,TGTGCCAGCAGTCATGGGACAGGGCTAGGAACTAATGAAAAACTGTTTTTT,CASSHGTGLGTNEKLFF
TRBD1,.,TRBJ2-5,TRBV6-6,TGTGCCAGCAGTACTAGGGGGCTGGAGACCCAGTACTTC,CASSTRGLETQYF
.,.,TRBJ2-5,TRBV6-5,TGTGCCAGCGTGGCAGGGATTTTCCAAGAGACCCAGTACTTC,CASVAGIFQETQYF
.,.,TRBJ2-7,TRBV11-2,TGTGCCAGCAGCTCCCCCTTGGCCCACGAGCAGTACTTC,CASSSPLAHEQYF
.,.,TRBJ1-4,TRBV6-1,TGTGCCAGCAGTGTTATATTGGGGGGAGCGGGTGAAAAACTGTTTTTT,CASSVILGGAGEKLFF
.,few,TRBJ1-1,TRBV4-2,TGTGCCAGCAGCCAAGATTGGACAGTCGGAATGACTGAAGCTTTCTTT,CASSQDWTVGMTEAFF
TRBD1,.,TRBJ2-1,TRBV10-3,TGTGCCATTCGGACAGGTGAAGTGAATGAGCAGTTCTTC,CAIRTGEVNEQFF
.,.,TRBJ2-5,TRBV5-4,TGTGCCAGCAGCGGAGGGTACCAAGAGACCCAGTACTTC,CASSGGYQETQYF
.,.,TRBJ1-1,TRBV27,TGTGCCAGCAGTGTCCGAGATAACACTGAAGCTTTCTTT,CASSVRDNTEAFF
TRBD1,few,TRBJ1-1,TRBV29-1,TGCAGCGTCCAGGGGGGCGGCACTGAAGCTTTCTTT,CSVQGGGTEAFF
.,.,TRBJ2-5,TRBV5-1,TGCGCCAGCAGCTTGGGGGCGGGACCCGCGGAGACCCAGTACTTC,CASSLGAGPAETQYF
.,.,TRBJ2-7,TRBV27,TGTGCCAGCAGAGGGGGGGGCTACGACCCCGAGCAGTACTTC,CASRGGGYDPEQYF
.,.,TRBJ1-1,TRBV30,TGTGCCTGGAGTCGGGACATACAGAACACTGAAGCTTTCTTT,CAWSRDIQNTEAFF
.,.,TRBJ1-2,TRBV6-5,TGTGCCAGCAGCCCCGGAGAGGCGGGCTACACCTTC,CASSPGEAGYTF
TRBD1,.,TRBJ1-2,TRBV25-1,TGTGCCAGCAGCCTCGCCGGGACAGGGAATGGCTACACCTTC,CASSLAGTGNGYTF
.,.,TRBJ2-5,TRBV27,TGTGCCAGCAGTTTTGGAAGGGGCCTCCAAGAGACCCAGTACTTC,CASSFGRGLQETQYF
.,.,TRBJ2-1,TRBV5-8,TGTGCCAGCAGCTTGGAACTATTATTAGGGCAGTTCTTC,CASSLELLLGQFF
.,many,TRBJ1-5,TRBV6-5,TGTGCCAGCAGTCCACCACAGGGTTATCAGCCCCAGCATTTT,CASSPPQGYQPQHF
TRBD1,.,TRBJ1-6,TRBV5-6,TGTGCCAGCAGCTTCCGGGACAGGGGCTATAATTCACCCCTCCACTTT,CASSFRDRGYNSPLHF
.,.,TRBJ1-1,TRBV5-4,TGTGCCAGCAGCTCGGACACAAACACTGAAGCTTTCTTT,CASSSDTNTEAFF
.,few,TRBJ1-1,TRBV6-5,TGTGCCAGCAGTTCCCAGGGGAACACTGAAGCTTTCTTT,CASSSQGNTEAFF
.,.,TRBJ2-5,TRBV2,TGTGCCAGCTGGACTCCAAGGGACCAAGAGACCCAGTACTTC,CASWTPRDQETQYF
TRBD1,.,TRBJ1-6,TRBV7-3,TGTGCCAGCAGCCCGACAGGGGGGAATAATTCACCCCTCCACTTT,CASSPTGGNNSPLHF
.,once,TRBJ1-2,TRBV6-5,TGTGCCAGCTCGACAGTTCGAGACTATGGCTACACCTTC,CASSTVRDYGYTF
.,.,TRBJ2-2,TRBV5-1,TGCGCCAGCAGCTTGGATTTGACTTCCACCGGGGAGCTGTTTTTT,CASSLDLTSTGELFF
TRBD1,.,TRBJ2-7,TRBV7-9,TGTGCCGTACACAGGGGAGACGAGCAGTACTTC,CAVHRGDEQYF
.,once,TRBJ1-2,TRBV19,TGTGCCAGTACCCGTGGACAGCAACCTAACTATGGCTACACCTTC,CASTRGQQPNYGYTF
TRBD1,.,TRBJ1-1,TRBV11-2,TGTGCCAGCGTCCCCCGGGACAGGGGAAGTTGGGCTGAAGCTTTCTTT,CASVPRDRGSWAEAFF
.,once,TRBJ2-5,TRBV29-1,TGCAGCGTTGTAGGGGAATCCCAAGAGACCCAGTACTTC,CSVVGESQETQYF
TRBD1,once,TRBJ2-7,TRBV7-2,TGTGCCAGCAGCTCCGGACAGGGCCCGAGCTCCTACGAGCAGTACTTC,CASSSGQGPSSYEQYF
.,.,TRBJ1-5,TRBV6-5,TGTGCCAGCAGCCCCAGGGAGGATCAGCCCCAGCATTTT,CASSPREDQPQHF
.,.,TRBJ1-1,TRBV10-3,TGTGCCATCAGACAGGAGAACTCGAACACTGAAGCTTTCTTT,CAIRQENSNTEAFF
.,.,TRBJ2-6,TRBV10-2,TGCGCCAGCAAGAGTGCTGGGGCCAACGTCCTGACTTTC,CASKSAGANVLTF
TRBD2,.,TRBJ2-1,TRBV28,TGTGCCAGCAGTCGGACTAGCGGGGGAGACAATGAGCAGTTCTTC,CASSRTSGGDNEQFF
.,.,TRBJ1-2,TRBV28,TGTGCCAGCAGTTCGCCCTTACAGGGATTCTATGGCTACACCTTC,CASSSPLQGFYGYTF
.,few,TRBJ1-3,TRBV19,TGTGCCAGTAGTATGGAGGGGCAAATCTCTGGAAACACCATATATTTT,CASSMEGQISGNTIYF
TRBD2,.,TRBJ2-5,TRBV24-1,TGTGCCACCAGTGCCTCTGGGGGAGGGGAAGAGACCCAGTACTTC,CATSASGGGEETQYF